One T cell receptor (beta chain) is described in this entry. This entry comes from a study of identical twins. Germline assignment: CDR1 ENHRY and CDR2 SYGVKD. The CDR3 extends over 13 amino acids. V lost 4 bases, J lost 10 bases, and 14 bases lay in between. Each CDR3 protein gets one entry after TCRdb re-called the 5' RACE reads with MiXCR. The table shows some 1,600,000 distinct CDR3 sequences, with 25% to 35% occurring only once. The specimen sequenced was cord blood. The sequence was obtained from a newborn girl in good health. The rearrangement joins TRBV10-3 to TRBJ2-1, with D tentatively TRBD2 (6 bases). The CDR3 loop is CAISGVVGGEQFF. Here the CDR3 DNA reads TGTGCCATCAGTGGTGTTGTGGGAGGAGAGCAGTTCTTC.